Below are 24 T cell receptor beta chains sequenced from a single sample in a study of T cells in Graves' hyperthyroidism and ophthalmopathy. The CDR3 regions of TCR beta were amplified from RNA transcripts. Researchers ran a first-round RT-PCR on the TCR CDR3 using the HTBI primer set. One entry per CDR3 protein results from TCRdb running MiXCR on the multiplex PCR reads. This sample yields 93,000 or so distinct CDR3 sequences, of which about half are seen a single time; approximately 27% belongs to the top ten. Sequenced sample: blood. These receptors originate from a man aged 35-49 years with Graves' hyperthyroidism.

A word on this clonotype: Here the CDR3 omits its conserved ending phenylalanine or tryptophan, so a read error is the likely source. Because the CDR3's place on the DNA is in doubt, the DNA is left out and the CDR3 is given as listed by TCRdb. The chain recombines TRBV15 with TRBJ1-3. The CDR3 adds up to 8 amino acids, both ends counted. Germline loops: CDR1 LNHNV, CDR2 YYDKDF (reference sequence). The CDR3 sequence: CATSSFPP.

This clonotype is a singleton in its sample. The V gene is TRBV20-1, the J gene TRBJ2-7, with 12 bases lining up with TRBD2. This CDR3 contains 14 residues. Trimming at V came to 4 bases and at J to 6 bases, leaving 7 bases not matched to a gene. Germline V gene lookup returns CDR1 DFQATT and CDR2 SNEGSKA (reference sequence). CDR3 sequence reads: CSATRLAGVSEQYF. For the CDR3, the DNA is TGCAGTGCTACACGACTAGCGGGAGTATCCGAGCAGTACTTC.

This clonotype was seen repeatedly, ten times or more. V usage is TRBV7-2 and J usage is TRBJ1-6, with a tentative D call TRBD1 (5 bases). Trimming pared 3 bases from V and 4 bases from J, leaving 7 bases between. The CDR3 spans 14 residues. The germline gives CDR1 SGHTA, CDR2 FQGNSA. The CDR3 nucleotides are TGTGCCAGCAGCTTCGCAGGGTATAATTCACCCCTCCACTTT. It encodes CASSFAGYNSPLHF.

This clonotype has ten or more counts. This chain connects TRBV20-1 to TRBJ2-2; 7 bases align to TRBD2. The CDR3 sequence is 16 residues long. V was pared by 2 bases and J by 5 bases, with 11 bases of the junction left unmatched. Germline V gene data show CDR1 as DFQATT and CDR2 as SNEGSKA (reference sequence). The CDR3 nucleotides are TGCAGTGCTAGACCTGGGACTACCCAGGGAACCGGGGAGCTGTTTTTT. This gives the protein CSARPGTTQGTGELFF.

This clonotype has a handful of counts. V usage is TRBV12-3 or TRBV12-4 and J usage is TRBJ1-1; D is uncertain. V was cut by 7 bases and J by 2 bases, with 11 bases left in between. This CDR3 has 13 residues. CDR3 DNA: TGTGCCAGCAACTCCGACCATAACACTGAAGCTTTCTTT. Amino acids: CASNSDHNTEAFF.

In this sample, this clonotype turned up many times. This chain links TRBV19 with TRBJ2-3, with D unclear. CDR3 length equals 13 residues. Trimming left V 8 bases short and J 3 bases short, with 12 bases between. Germline CDR1 is LNHDA and CDR2 is SQIVND (reference sequence). The CDR3 DNA reads as TGTGCCAGTCTGGGGTTCGAAACAGATACGCAGTATTTT. It translates to CASLGFETDTQYF.

V gene TRBV7-9 combines with J gene TRBJ1-1; tentative D call: TRBD1 (6 bases). The V end was cut by 2 bases, the J end by 10 bases, with 11 bases between. The V gene's germline CDR1 is SEHNR and CDR2 FQNEAQ (reference sequence). The CDR3 is made up of 12 amino acids. The CDR3 sequence: CASSLSSQGAFF. The CDR3 DNA is TGTGCCAGCAGCTTATCGTCACAGGGAGCTTTCTTT.

This clonotype was seen just once. This rearrangement joins TRBV7-2 to TRBJ2-3; TRBD2 matches at 9 bases. Germline V lookup: CDR1 SGHTA, CDR2 FQGNSA. The CDR3 loop spans 16 amino acids. Losses at the gene ends were 6 bases for V and 4 bases for J; bases not matched to a gene: 11. CDR3 coding DNA: TGTGCCAGCAGGACCGGGACTAGCCTAGGGCCAGATACGCAGTATTTT. As protein: CASRTGTSLGPDTQYF.

With regard to this clonotype: Mismatch with germline at one junction end may stem from a read error. The V gene is TRBV20-1, the J gene TRBJ2-7, with a tentative D call TRBD2 (5 bases). Germline CDR1 and CDR2: DFQATT and SNEGSKA (reference sequence). The CDR3 is 15 amino acids. The CDR3 protein is CSARDLAGSAYEQHF. In DNA form, the CDR3 reads TGCAGTGCTAGAGATTTGGCGGGCAGCGCCTACGAGCAGCACTTC.

The chain combines TRBV27 with TRBJ2-1, with D tentatively TRBD2 (6 bases). The CDR3 loop spans 16 amino acids. V was clipped by 3 bases and J by 5 bases, with 17 bases between them. Germline V gene sequence: CDR1 MNHEY, CDR2 SMNVEV (reference sequence). In nucleotides, the CDR3 is TGTGCCAGCAGTTTCGGCGGGGCGGTTGGGGACAATGAGCAGTTCTTC. It is translated as CASSFGGAVGDNEQFF.

This clonotype was seen repeatedly, ten times or more. The gene calls are TRBV20-1 and TRBJ2-3; D ambiguous. The CDR3 length is 11 residues. Between the trimmed V and J ends, which lost 6 bases and 6 bases, there was a span of 10 bases. From germline, CDR1 is DFQATT and CDR2 SNEGSKA (reference sequence). DNA for the CDR3: TGCAGTGCCCGGGTCAGGGATACGCAGTATTTT. Its translation: CSARVRDTQYF.

In its sample, this clonotype was seen many times. The genes are TRBV6-5 and TRBJ2-3; tentatively, D is TRBD2 (6 bases). The CDR3 runs to 18 residues. Trimming removed 4 bases from V and 0 bases from J, with 20 bases in between. Per the germline V gene, CDR1 is MNHEY and CDR2 is SVGAGI. Here the CDR3 DNA reads TGTGCCAGCAGTTCCATCGGTGGAGGGAGAACTAGCACAGATACGCAGTATTTT. Translation: CASSSIGGGRTSTDTQYF.

This clonotype was counted at least ten times. V gene TRBV2 combines with J gene TRBJ2-7; D remains ambiguous. Trimming pared 6 bases from V and 0 bases from J, leaving 12 bases between. The CDR3 runs 14 residues. Germline loops: CDR1 SNHLY, CDR2 FYNNEI. Here the CDR3 DNA reads TGTGCCAGCAGGGAGACAACTCTCTCCTACGAGCAGTACTTC. Translating it yields CASRETTLSYEQYF.

The V gene is TRBV20-1, the J gene TRBJ2-7; 10 nucleotides match TRBD1. Germline assignment: CDR1 DFQATT and CDR2 SNEGSKA (reference sequence). V was pared by 5 bases and J by 5 bases, with 6 bases of the junction left unmatched. The CDR3 covers 13 residues. The CDR3 sequence is CSAPRTGGNEQYF. In nucleotides, the CDR3 is TGCAGTGCTCCCCGGACAGGGGGAAACGAGCAGTACTTC.

This clonotype was counted ten times or more. The genes are TRBV5-1 and TRBJ1-4, with D unclear. With 0 bases removed from V and 0 bases from J, the gap between germline ends came to 6 bases. Germline V gene data show CDR1 as SGHRS and CDR2 as YFSETQ. This CDR3 has 15 amino acids. CDR3 loop: CASSLGAPTNEKLFF. The CDR3, as DNA: TGCGCCAGCAGCTTGGGGGCCCCAACTAATGAAAAACTGTTTTTT.

The chain combines TRBV29-1 with TRBJ2-7; D not resolved. Per the germline V gene, CDR1 is SQVTM and CDR2 is ANQGSEA. Between the trimmed V and J ends, which lost 7 bases and 5 bases, there was a span of 15 bases. This CDR3 has 12 residues. CDR3 sequence: CSACRVSHEQYF. The CDR3 nucleotides read TGCAGCGCGTGTAGGGTGAGTCACGAGCAGTACTTC.

Ten or more counts support this clonotype. The genes are TRBV27 and TRBJ1-1; D may be TRBD1 (5 bases). The CDR3 contains 13 residues. V lost 6 bases, J lost 4 bases, and 12 bases lay in between. Germline CDR1 reads MNHEY; CDR2 reads SMNVEV (reference sequence). Here the CDR3 reads CASSPNGATEAFF. The CDR3 region has the DNA TGTGCCAGCAGCCCTAATGGGGCCACTGAAGCTTTCTTT.

The chain links TRBV10-3 to TRBJ1-2; TRBD1 matches 11 bases. The V segment lost 2 bases and the J segment 7 bases; nucleotides outside the gene matches: 6. Germline CDR1 is ENHRY and CDR2 is SYGVKD. CDR3 length equals 15 residues. The chain's CDR3 is CAISEADRGLGGYTF. The CDR3, as DNA: TGTGCCATCAGTGAGGCGGACAGGGGGCTGGGTGGCTACACCTTC.

Turning to this clonotype: A read error may produce the germline difference seen at one junction end. The genes are TRBV11-3 and TRBJ2-2; TRBD2 is a possible D gene (6 bases). This CDR3 is 16 amino acids long. Germline CDR1 reads SGHNT; CDR2 reads YENEEA. CDR3 sequence reads: CASSLVRGSNTGELLF. The CDR3 DNA reads TGTGCCAGCAGCTTAGTCCGGGGGTCGAACACCGGGGAGCTGCTTTTT. The variable domain in full, with the rest retrieved from reference TRBV11-3 and TRBJ2-2, is EAGVVQSPRYKIIEKKQPVAFWCNPISGHNTLYWYLQNLGQGPELLIRYENEEAVDDSQLPKDRFSAERLKGVDSTLKIQPAELGDSAVYLCASSLVRGSNTGELLFGEGSRLTVL.

As regards this clonotype: A much larger clonotype is one base distant, so this may be a read error. The V gene is TRBV4-1, the J gene TRBJ2-5, with 13 bases that match TRBD2. CDR1 MGHRA and CDR2 YSYEKL come from the germline V gene. The CDR3 covers 15 residues. The CDR3 sequence is CASSQETSGGETQCF. CDR3 coding DNA: TGCGCCAGCAGCCAAGAAACTAGCGGGGGGGAGACCCAGTGCTTC.

The sample holds many counts of this clonotype. The chain employs TRBV28 and TRBJ1-1, with no clear D. CDR1 and CDR2 from the germline V gene are MDHEN and SYDVKM. Between the trimmed V and J ends, which lost 8 bases and 2 bases, there was a span of 6 bases. The CDR3 runs 11 residues. The CDR3 is CASGRNTEAFF. For the CDR3, the DNA is TGTGCCAGCGGCAGAAACACTGAAGCTTTCTTT.

The chain carries TRBV6-6 and TRBJ2-1; 16 positions agree with TRBD2. This CDR3 has 19 residues. The germline CDR1 and CDR2 sequences are MNHNY and SVGAGI (reference sequence). V was pared by 6 bases and J by 1 base, with 9 bases of the junction left unmatched. The CDR3 protein is CASRTGGLAGGKSYNEQFF. In DNA form, the CDR3 reads TGTGCCAGCAGGACCGGGGGACTAGCGGGAGGGAAGTCCTACAATGAGCAGTTCTTC.

The table lists this clonotype with a count of one. V is TRBV11-2 and J is TRBJ2-7; perhaps D is TRBD1 or TRBD2 (6 bases each). Germline CDR1 SGHAT, CDR2 FQNNGV. Trimming stripped 0 bases from V and 5 bases from J, with 14 bases between. CDR3 length: 15 residues. This CDR3 reads CASSLEVGGINEQYF. CDR3 in DNA: TGTGCCAGCAGCTTAGAGGTGGGGGGCATCAACGAGCAGTACTTC. Based on the CDR3 plus reference TRBV11-2 and TRBJ2-7, the full variable domain is EAGVAQSPRYKIIEKRQSVAFWCNPISGHATLYWYQQILGQGPKLLIQFQNNGVVDDSQLPKDRFSAERLKGVDSTLKIQPAKLEDSAVYLCASSLEVGGINEQYFGPGTRLTVT.

The table lists this clonotype with many counts. The rearrangement uses TRBV11-3 and TRBJ2-3, with 8 bases lining up with TRBD1. Germline CDR1 SGHNT, CDR2 YENEEA. The CDR3 length is 14 residues. After removal of 6 bases from V and 1 base from J, the junction contained 3 bases not matched to a gene. CDR3 in DNA: TGTGCCAGCAGGCACAGGGGGGGCACAGATACGCAGTATTTT. This codes for CASRHRGGTDTQYF.